This TCR beta chain was sequenced in a study of T-cell reconstitution after alpha-beta-depleted transplantation in children. Findings and limits, study-wide: The origin of alpha-beta T cells about two months after transplant was reportedly several hundred expanded graft clones. Counts and diversity of T cells one year after transplant came mostly from newly produced T cells.

As it was prepared, the TCRbeta library received unique molecular identifiers. TCRdb reprocessed the PCR reads with MiXCR, giving one entry per CDR3 protein. The sample lists about 300,000 distinct CDR3 sequences, just over 7.5% occurring once. This clonotype appeared many times. Its antigen is not known. CDR1 is SGHTA and CDR2 is FQGNSA in the germline V gene. The V end was cut by 5 bases, the J end by 8 bases, with 10 bases between. The CDR3 length is 11 residues. The sequenced sample was peripheral blood, obtained 360 days after TCRalphabeta/CD19-depleted stem cell transplant. The V gene is TRBV7-2, the J gene TRBJ2-7; D might be TRBD1 or TRBD2, each matching 5 bases. The source of this sequence is a female patient aged 2 to 10 who had a stem cell transplant for Fanconi anemia, so the T cells may come from the graft donor. The CDR3 is CASSKGPQQYF. CDR3 nucleotide sequence: TGTGCCAGCAGCAAGGGACCCCAGCAGTACTTC.